A single sample is the source of the 28 T cell receptor beta chains below, sequenced in a study of early T cells in non-severe SARS-CoV-2 infection. TCRdb redid the calling of the 5' RACE reads with MiXCR, one entry per CDR3 protein. The sample comprises 40,000 to 45,000 distinct CDR3 sequences, about 6% of which are singletons, and about 8.3% rests with the top ten. The specimen comprised whole blood, sampled at baseline. The receptors derive from an adult who was a healthcare worker with PCR-confirmed SARS-CoV-2 infection or an uninfected control (not recorded which).

This sequence joins TRBV6-5 and TRBJ2-2, with D tentatively TRBD1 (6 bases). This CDR3 comprises 15 residues. Between the trimmed V and J ends, which lost 5 bases and 0 bases, there was a span of 10 bases. CDR1 is MNHEY and CDR2 is SVGAGI in the germline V gene. CDR3 bases: TGTGCCAGCAGTGCTGGACAGCCGAACACCGGGGAGCTGTTTTTT. Translated, it gives CASSAGQPNTGELFF.

This clonotype occurred many times. This chain joins TRBV12-3 or TRBV12-4 and TRBJ1-3; D may be TRBD1 (5 bases). The V gene lost 3 bases and the J gene lost 1 base, with 7 bases spanning the gap. The CDR3 is 14 residues long. Written as DNA, the CDR3 is TGTGCCAGCAGTTTCTGGGGGTCTGGAAACACCATATATTTT. Its protein is CASSFWGSGNTIYF.

The rearrangement uses TRBV7-2 and TRBJ2-3; unclear D gene. There are 11 residues in the CDR3. Trimming stripped 5 bases from V and 5 bases from J, with 5 bases between. Germline CDR1 is SGHTA and CDR2 is FQGNSA. The CDR3 DNA is TGTGCCAGCAGCGGCGGAGATACGCAGTATTTT. It yields the protein CASSGGDTQYF.

This clonotype showed up just a few times. V gene TRBV4-3 combines with J gene TRBJ2-3; D ambiguous. From germline, CDR1 is LGHNA and CDR2 YSLEER. Trimming stripped 0 bases from V and 0 bases from J, with 10 bases between. There are 16 residues in the CDR3. The CDR3 bases are TGCGCCAGCAGCCAAGAAAAACTGACTAGCACAGATACGCAGTATTTT. It yields the protein CASSQEKLTSTDTQYF.

This clonotype appeared many times. V gene TRBV5-4 combines with J gene TRBJ2-3, with D possibly being TRBD2 (6 bases). The CDR3 totals 17 residues. With 0 bases removed from V and 10 bases from J, the gap between germline ends came to 24 bases. CDR1 is SGHNT and CDR2 is YYREEE in the germline V gene (reference sequence). In DNA form, the CDR3 reads TGTGCCAGCAGCTTGGCGGCTAGCGCGACACTCAATATTCCGCAGTATTTT. Amino acid sequence: CASSLAASATLNIPQYF.

This clonotype came up many times. The gene calls are TRBV6-2 or TRBV6-3 and TRBJ2-3, with D uncertain. The V end lost 3 bases, the J end lost 0 bases, and 7 bases lay between the germline ends. The CDR3 spans 14 residues. From germline, CDR1 is MNHEY and CDR2 SVGEGT. The CDR3: CASSYSSSTDTQYF. The CDR3 region has the DNA TGTGCCAGCAGTTATTCATCAAGCACAGATACGCAGTATTTT.

The table lists this clonotype with a few counts. The chain couples TRBV7-2 to TRBJ1-6; no clear D gene. This CDR3 region has 15 residues. Germline V gene lookup returns CDR1 SGHTA and CDR2 FQGNSA. The ends were cut back, 3 bases at V and 2 bases at J, with 8 bases in the middle. The CDR3 sequence: CASSLRVTYNSPLHF. The CDR3 region has the DNA TGTGCCAGCAGCTTGAGGGTGACCTATAATTCACCCCTCCACTTT.

Many counts were recorded for this clonotype. V and J are TRBV6-6 and TRBJ2-7, with 8 bases matching TRBD1. Germline CDR1 and CDR2: MNHNY and SVGAGI (reference sequence). This CDR3 contains 15 residues. V gave up 7 bases and J gave up 0 bases; unmatched junction bases: 8. The CDR3 here is CASTFDRGSSYEQYF. CDR3 nucleotides: TGTGCCAGCACTTTTGACAGGGGAAGCTCCTACGAGCAGTACTTC.

This clonotype was counted many times. The chain joins TRBV19 to TRBJ1-1; tentatively, D is TRBD1 (5 bases). Germline CDR1 is LNHDA and CDR2 is SQIVND (reference sequence). This CDR3 contains 15 residues. The V gene lost 0 bases and the J gene lost 6 bases, with 14 bases spanning the gap. The CDR3 is CASSIDLGRIPEAFF. In DNA form, the CDR3 reads TGTGCCAGTAGTATAGATCTGGGGCGCATCCCTGAAGCTTTCTTT.

This clonotype has a count of ten or more. The CDR3 is CASSLGQSITEAFF. The CDR3 nucleotides are TGTGCCAGCAGTTTGGGACAGTCGATCACTGAAGCTTTCTTT. The V call is TRBV27, the J call TRBJ1-1; 7 positions agree with TRBD1. With V trimmed by 3 bases and J by 4 bases, 5 bases remained unmatched. The CDR3 loop spans 14 amino acids. CDR1 and CDR2 (germline): MNHEY, SMNVEV (reference sequence).

The J gene is TRBJ1-2, the V gene TRBV12-5, with 8 nucleotides matching TRBD1. Germline V gene data show CDR1 as LGHNT and CDR2 as FRNRAP. The length of the CDR3 is 13 residues. V trimming: 3 bases; J trimming: 8 bases; junction bases outside the gene matches: 5. DNA for the CDR3: TGTGCTAGTGGTTTAGCAGGACAGGGCGGCTACACCTTC. Translated: CASGLAGQGGYTF.

This clonotype was picked up many times. V usage is TRBV19 and J usage is TRBJ1-5, with TRBD1 identical over 7 bases. The CDR3 consists of 16 residues. Germline trimming cut 6 bases from V and 5 bases from J; bases unmatched to any gene: 13. CDR1 is LNHDA, CDR2 SQIVND, per germline (reference sequence). The chain's CDR3 is CASSRPGRGRHQPQHF. The CDR3 nucleotides are TGTGCCAGTAGCCGTCCAGGGAGGGGGCGGCATCAGCCCCAGCATTTT. Full variable domain (outside the CDR3, taken from reference TRBV19 and TRBJ1-5): DGGITQSPKYLFRKEGQNVTLSCEQNLNHDAMYWYRQDPGQGLRLIYYSQIVNDFQKGDIAEGYSVSREKKESFPLTVTSAQKNPTAFYLCASSRPGRGRHQPQHFGDGTRLSIL.

This clonotype was recorded many times. V gene TRBV7-6 combines with J gene TRBJ1-1, with D possibly TRBD1 on 5 matching bases. The CDR3 has 12 residues. V lost 2 bases and J 4 bases, leaving 5 bases between the germline ends. Germline V lookup: CDR1 SGHVS, CDR2 FNYEAQ. CDR3 sequence (DNA): TGTGCCAGCAGCTTAACAGGCACTGAAGCTTTCTTT. Its protein is CASSLTGTEAFF.

There are many counts of this clonotype. The J gene is TRBJ1-4, the V gene TRBV28, with a tentative D call TRBD1 (6 bases). CDR1 and CDR2 from the germline V gene are MDHEN and SYDVKM. The CDR3 totals 12 residues. Trimming left V 6 bases short and J 5 bases short, with 7 bases between. As DNA, the CDR3 is TGTGCCAGCAGAAGGGGGAATGAAAAACTGTTTTTT. This codes for CASRRGNEKLFF.

Many counts were recorded for this clonotype. The J gene is TRBJ2-3, the V gene TRBV7-6; 10 bases map to TRBD2. The length of the CDR3 is 15 residues. V dropped 5 bases and J dropped 1; count of bases not matched to a gene: 3. The germline V gene has CDR1 SGHVS and CDR2 FNYEAQ. The CDR3 nucleotides are TGTGCCAGCAGCCATGGGACTAGCGGCACAGATACGCAGTATTTT. Its translation: CASSHGTSGTDTQYF.

Only a few counts were recorded for this clonotype. V is TRBV10-3 and J is TRBJ1-1; 7 positions agree with TRBD1. The CDR3 is made up of 13 amino acids. V shed 10 bases, J shed 2 bases, and the junction held 7 bases outside the gene matches. CDR1 and CDR2 (germline): ENHRY, SYGVKD. CDR3 region: CANSWDRNTEAFF. The CDR3 region has the DNA TGTGCCAACTCCTGGGACAGAAACACTGAAGCTTTCTTT.

This clonotype was detected ten times or more. The chain has TRBV11-2 and TRBJ2-5; TRBD2 matches at 8 bases. Losses at the gene ends were 4 bases for V and 4 bases for J; bases not matched to a gene: 2. Looked up from germline, CDR1 is SGHAT and CDR2 is FQNNGV. The CDR3 is 13 residues long. Here the CDR3 DNA reads TGTGCCAGCAGCTACGGGGGGGTAGAGACCCAGTACTTC. Translated: CASSYGGVETQYF.

This clonotype was observed at least ten times. The chain employs TRBV2 and TRBJ2-3; TRBD2 matches at 13 bases. The CDR3 has 18 amino acids. CDR1 is SNHLY and CDR2 is FYNNEI in the germline V gene. V lost 3 bases to trimming and J lost 2 bases; unmatched junction nucleotides: 8. CDR3 sequence: CASSDTSGGARVTDTQYF. DNA for the CDR3: TGTGCCAGCAGTGATACTAGCGGGGGGGCTAGGGTCACAGATACGCAGTATTTT.

The sample holds many counts of this clonotype. The chain links TRBV5-1 to TRBJ2-7; 9 nucleotides match TRBD2. The V and J ends lost 2 bases and 2 bases, in that order; junction bases with no gene match: 5. This CDR3 region has 15 residues. Germline CDR1 and CDR2: SGHRS and YFSETQ. The CDR3 DNA reads as TGCGCCAGCAGCTTTATACTAGCGGGTACCTACGAGCAGTACTTC. Residues: CASSFILAGTYEQYF.

This clonotype has more than one count but fewer than ten. The V gene is TRBV30, the J gene TRBJ2-3, with a possible D match to TRBD2 (5 bases). The CDR3 consists of 15 residues. Germline V gene data show CDR1 as GTSNPN and CDR2 as SVGIG (reference sequence). Between the trimmed V and J ends, which lost 0 bases and 0 bases, there was a span of 10 bases. The CDR3 nucleotides read TGTGCCTGGAGTGTTGAGGGATCTAGCACAGATACGCAGTATTTT. Translated, it gives CAWSVEGSSTDTQYF.

This clonotype was seen a few times. The chain couples TRBV7-6 to TRBJ2-2; 10 bases are shared with TRBD1. The germline V gene encodes CDR1 SGHVS and CDR2 FNYEAQ. The CDR3 is 16 residues long. V lost 5 bases to trimming and J lost 3 bases; unmatched junction nucleotides: 6. The CDR3 DNA follows: TGTGCCAGCAGCCCACTTGGACAGGGGGACACCGGGGAGCTGTTTTTT. It specifies CASSPLGQGDTGELFF.

This clonotype was seen many times. The rearrangement links TRBV20-1 to TRBJ2-7, with D possibly TRBD2 on 7 matching bases. With 6 bases removed from V and 2 bases from J, the gap between germline ends came to 17 bases. The CDR3 loop spans 14 amino acids. Germline V gene sequence: CDR1 DFQATT, CDR2 SNEGSKA (reference sequence). CDR3 in DNA: TGCAGTGCCCCGACGGGGGGCCCTACCTACGAGCAGTACTTC. It is translated as CSAPTGGPTYEQYF.

This clonotype was observed many times. The V and J genes are TRBV30 and TRBJ2-3; 7 nucleotides line up with TRBD2. The V gene's germline CDR1 is GTSNPN and CDR2 SVGIG (reference sequence). Trimming at V came to 2 bases and at J to 2 bases, leaving 4 bases not matched to a gene. CDR3 length: 14 amino acids. DNA of the CDR3: TGTGCCTGGAGTCCGGGGGGTACCACAGATACGCAGTATTTT. Translating it yields CAWSPGGTTDTQYF. Combining the CDR3 with reference TRBV30 and TRBJ2-3 gives the whole variable domain SQTIHQWPATLVQPVGSPLSLECTVEGTSNPNLYWYRQAAGRGLQLLFYSVGIGQISSEVPQNLSASRPQDRQFILSSKKLLLSDSGFYLCAWSPGGTTDTQYFGPGTRLTVL.

At least ten counts were recorded for this clonotype. The V gene is TRBV7-9, the J gene TRBJ1-1; D is perhaps TRBD1 (5 bases). The CDR3 consists of 13 residues. Germline V gene data show CDR1 as SEHNR and CDR2 as FQNEAQ (reference sequence). Trimming took 7 bases from V and 1 from J, leaving 10 bases between them. The CDR3 spells CASNRGENTEAFF. For the CDR3, the DNA is TGTGCCAGCAATCGGGGGGAGAACACTGAAGCTTTCTTT.

This clonotype has a count of ten or more. This chain uses TRBV4-1 with TRBJ1-5; no definite D call. V was clipped by 4 bases and J by 3 bases, with 7 bases between them. The CDR3 contains 13 residues. Germline V gene sequence: CDR1 MGHRA, CDR2 YSYEKL. The CDR3 DNA sequence: TGCGCCAGCAGCCGGGCCACCAATCAGCCCCAGCATTTT. Translation: CASSRATNQPQHF.

The rearrangement links TRBV5-4 to TRBJ1-2, with TRBD1 identical over 7 bases. The ends lost 4 bases at V and 6 bases at J; junction bases unmatched: 18. Germline CDR1 reads SGHNT; CDR2 reads YYREEE (reference sequence). The CDR3 covers 17 residues. CDR3 sequence: CASSDDTTGRGKNGYTF. The CDR3 DNA follows: TGTGCCAGCAGCGATGACACGACAGGGCGGGGCAAAAATGGCTACACCTTC.

This clonotype was counted many times. The rearrangement uses TRBV12-3 or TRBV12-4 and TRBJ2-3, with 14 nucleotides matching TRBD2. This CDR3 contains 16 residues. V shed 6 bases and J 2 bases; nucleotides not matched to a gene: 4. CDR3 sequence reads: CASRRTSGGTTDTQYF. Written as DNA, the CDR3 is TGTGCCAGCAGACGGACTAGCGGGGGGACCACAGATACGCAGTATTTT.

This clonotype was detected only a few times. V gene TRBV5-4 combines with J gene TRBJ2-7; 8 bases fit TRBD1. This CDR3 region has 12 residues. The V gene's germline CDR1 is SGHNT and CDR2 YYREEE (reference sequence). The V segment lost 4 bases and the J segment 8 bases; nucleotides outside the gene matches: 5. This chain's CDR3 is CASSPTGEKQYF. CDR3 sequence (DNA): TGTGCCAGCAGCCCGACAGGGGAAAAGCAGTACTTC.